These 24 T cell receptor beta chains came from one sample sequenced in a study of blood T cell repertoires in COVID-19 (dated by TCRdb to 2018 to 2020). The library was obtained by the immunoSEQ multiplex PCR assay. TCRdb took over this immuneACCESS table, retaining in-frame rearrangements with V and J assigned. Such tables are incomplete; in checked studies, under half of the missing clones stem from an unresolved V gene, and the remainder is unexplained. This sample comprises roughly 240,000 clones, just under 90% of them detected only once. The ten largest account for 0.87% of the sample. The sequenced material came from PBMCs or T cells enriched from blood (not recorded which). The receptors derive from a man aged 45 to 65 who had been exposed to COVID-19.

This chain links TRBV7-3 with TRBJ1-6; TRBD1 matches 9 bases. The CDR3 has 15 residues. V gave up 5 bases and J gave up 9 bases; unmatched junction bases: 8. CDR1 and CDR2 from the germline V gene are SGHTA and FQGTGA. This chain's CDR3 is CASSLYGTGFSPLHF. The CDR3 nucleotides are TGTGCCAGCAGCCTGTATGGGACAGGGTTTTCACCCCTCCACTTT.

The chain employs TRBV5-1 and TRBJ2-1, with a possible D match to TRBD1 (5 bases). Germline CDR1 and CDR2: SGHRS and YFSETQ. Trimming pared 2 bases from V and 2 bases from J, leaving 11 bases between. The CDR3 length is 15 residues. The CDR3 DNA follows: TGCGCCAGCAGCTTTACTGCGACAGCCTACAATGAGCAGTTCTTC. Its translation: CASSFTATAYNEQFF.

The chain joins TRBV7-6 to TRBJ2-7, with 11 bases lining up with TRBD1. The CDR3 has 15 amino acids. Trimming at V came to 5 bases and at J to 4 bases, leaving 7 bases not matched to a gene. Germline lookup yields CDR1 SGHVS and CDR2 FNYEAQ. The CDR3 coding sequence is TGTGCCAGCAGCGTCCATGGGACAGGGGGATACGAGCAGTACTTC. This codes for CASSVHGTGGYEQYF.

The CDR3: CASSSSVTFQETQYF. CDR3 coding DNA: TGTGCCAGCAGCTCATCAGTGACTTTCCAAGAGACCCAGTACTTC. The chain uses TRBV9 and TRBJ2-5; D is unclear. The germline V gene encodes CDR1 SGDLS and CDR2 YYNGEE. The CDR3 runs 15 residues. Trimming took off 4 bases at V and 1 base at J, with 14 bases between the two ends.

This rearrangement joins TRBV10-3 to TRBJ1-5, with 8 positions matching TRBD1. V shed 11 bases, J shed 4 bases, and the junction held 16 bases outside the gene matches. Per germline, CDR1 ENHRY and CDR2 SYGVKD. This CDR3 has 16 residues. The CDR3 coding sequence is TGTGCCGTAGGACAGGGCATCGGCGGGGGTAATCAGCCCCAGCATTTT. Translated: CAVGQGIGGGNQPQHF.

The J gene is TRBJ2-7, the V gene TRBV13; 12 bases map to TRBD2. Germline V gene data show CDR1 as PRHDT and CDR2 as FYEKMQ (reference sequence). After removal of 4 bases from V and 4 bases from J, the junction contained 8 bases not matched to a gene. The CDR3 has 16 amino acids. DNA for the CDR3: TGTGCCAGCAGCTCCTGGACTAGCGGGGAAGAGTACGAGCAGTACTTC. It translates to CASSSWTSGEEYEQYF.

The CDR3 nucleotides are TGCGCCAGCAGCCAAGGATACGGGACCCAGTACTTC. Translating it yields CASSQGYGTQYF. The chain couples TRBV4-1 to TRBJ2-5; D ambiguous. From germline, CDR1 is MGHRA and CDR2 YSYEKL. This CDR3 is 12 amino acids long. Between the trimmed V and J ends, which lost 1 base and 7 bases, there was a span of 7 bases.

The chain couples TRBV4-1 to TRBJ1-1, with unresolved D. The V end lost 8 bases, the J end lost 1 base, and 14 bases lay between the germline ends. The length of the CDR3 is 14 residues. Germline-derived CDR1 and CDR2 are MGHRA and YSYEKL. CDR3 region: CASAYPTGNTEAFF. In DNA form, the CDR3 reads TGCGCCAGCGCGTATCCTACGGGGAACACTGAAGCTTTCTTT.

The V and J genes are TRBV24-1 and TRBJ2-2; D uncertain. V was cut by 4 bases and J by 7 bases, with 6 bases left in between. CDR3 length: 12 amino acids. Per the germline V gene, CDR1 is KGHDR and CDR2 is SFDVKD. CDR3 coding DNA: TGTGCCACCAGTGACACCTACGGGGAGCTGTTTTTT. Residues: CATSDTYGELFF.

The V and J genes are TRBV6-4 and TRBJ2-3; TRBD2 matches at 12 bases. Germline-derived CDR1 and CDR2 are MRHNA and SNTAGT. V shed 3 bases, J shed 2 bases, and the junction held 3 bases outside the gene matches. The CDR3 is 16 residues long. CDR3 nucleotides: TGTGCCAGCAGTGAGTCTAGCGGGGGGGCCACAGATACGCAGTATTTT. It encodes CASSESSGGATDTQYF.

This chain uses TRBV27 with TRBJ1-4; unclear D gene. This CDR3 contains 13 residues. CDR1 and CDR2 (germline): MNHEY, SMNVEV (reference sequence). Trimming pared 3 bases from V and 4 bases from J, leaving 6 bases between. CDR3 region: CASSFAGNEKLFF. DNA of the CDR3: TGTGCCAGCAGTTTCGCCGGTAATGAAAAACTGTTTTTT.

J is TRBJ2-1 and V is TRBV11-3; 13 bases match TRBD2. The CDR3 spans 19 residues. Losses at the gene ends were 4 bases for V and 5 bases for J; bases not matched to a gene: 14. The V gene's germline CDR1 is SGHNT and CDR2 YENEEA. The CDR3, as DNA: TGTGCCAGCAGCTCGTCCGGGACTAGCGGGGCTCTTTCGAACAATGAGCAGTTCTTC. Its translation: CASSSSGTSGALSNNEQFF.

This chain uses TRBV12-3 or TRBV12-4 with TRBJ1-2; no definite D call. Trimming took off 5 bases at V and 7 bases at J, with 11 bases between the two ends. This CDR3 has 12 residues. CDR3 bases: TGTGCCAGCAGTCCCCGAGGGTTTGGCTACACCTTC. Residues: CASSPRGFGYTF.

As to this clone: Relative to the germline gene, one junction end is altered; a read error may explain this. The V call is TRBV7-7, the J call TRBJ2-5; 7 nucleotides line up with TRBD1. The germline gives CDR1 SSHAT, CDR2 FNYEAQ (reference sequence). CDR3 length: 14 amino acids. CDR3 nucleotides: TGTGCTAGCAGCTCGACAGGGTCAGGAGAGACCCAGTACTTC. Its translation is CASSSTGSGETQYF. Filled out from reference TRBV7-7 and TRBJ2-5, the complete variable domain reads GAGVSQSPRYKVTKRGQDVTLRCDPISSHATLYWYQQALGQGPEFLTYFNYEAQPDKSGLPSDRFSAERPEGSISTLTIQRTEQRDSAMYRCASSSTGSGETQYFGPGTRLLVL.

V usage is TRBV5-6 and J usage is TRBJ2-5, with TRBD2 identical over 7 bases. The germline V gene has CDR1 SGHDT and CDR2 YYEEEE. The CDR3 covers 13 residues. Trimming at V came to 4 bases and at J to 4 bases, leaving 4 bases not matched to a gene. The DNA for the CDR3 is TGTGCCAGCAGCGTTAGCGGGTCAGAGACCCAGTACTTC. This codes for CASSVSGSETQYF.

The rearrangement joins TRBV3-1 (or the pseudogene TRBV3-2) to TRBJ2-5; D is unresolved. The V and J ends lost 3 bases and 2 bases respectively, with 10 bases between them. The germline V gene has CDR1 LGHDT and CDR2 YNNKEL (reference sequence). CDR3 length equals 14 residues. CDR3 DNA: TGTGCCAGCAGCCAGTTTGTCAGTCAAGAGACCCAGTACTTC. This encodes CASSQFVSQETQYF.

This sequence joins TRBV9 and TRBJ1-4; TRBD1 is a possible D gene (6 bases). Germline assignment: CDR1 SGDLS and CDR2 YYNGEE. CDR3 length: 15 residues. Trimming took 3 bases from V and 7 from J, leaving 16 bases between them. DNA of the CDR3: TGTGCCAGCAGCGCCCTAGGGGGAGAGGCTGAAAAACTGTTTTTT. It yields the protein CASSALGGEAEKLFF.

The table lists this clone with a count of one. The chain combines TRBV4-1 with TRBJ1-5; D remains ambiguous. The germline V gene encodes CDR1 MGHRA and CDR2 YSYEKL. Trimming removed 1 base from V and 0 bases from J, with 10 bases in between. This CDR3 contains 16 residues. Written as DNA, the CDR3 is TGCGCCAGCAGCCAAGGGGGAGGGCATAGCAATCAGCCCCAGCATTTT. As protein: CASSQGGGHSNQPQHF.

The gene calls are TRBV19 and TRBJ1-3, with 9 bases identical to TRBD1. V trimming: 4 bases; J trimming: 3 bases; junction bases outside the gene matches: 7. Germline V gene sequence: CDR1 LNHDA, CDR2 SQIVND (reference sequence). The CDR3 consists of 16 residues. The chain's CDR3 is CASSTTGTGYGNTIYF. The CDR3 coding sequence is TGTGCCAGTAGTACAACCGGGACAGGGTATGGAAACACCATATATTTT. Together with reference TRBV19 and TRBJ1-3, the CDR3 gives the full variable domain: DGGITQSPKYLFRKEGQNVTLSCEQNLNHDAMYWYRQDPGQGLRLIYYSQIVNDFQKGDIAEGYSVSREKKESFPLTVTSAQKNPTAFYLCASSTTGTGYGNTIYFGEGSWLTVV.

The chain couples TRBV7-3 to TRBJ2-5; possibly TRBD2 for D (5 bases). Germline loops: CDR1 SGHTA, CDR2 FQGTGA. This CDR3 is 13 amino acids long. V shed 8 bases and J shed 3 bases, with 13 bases lying between them. The CDR3 region has the DNA TGTGCCAGCTCTCAAGGAGCGGAAGAGACCCAGTACTTC. It encodes CASSQGAEETQYF.

The chain combines TRBV13 with TRBJ1-2; 7 bases map to TRBD1. The V segment lost 1 base and the J segment 2 bases; nucleotides outside the gene matches: 4. The germline V gene has CDR1 PRHDT and CDR2 FYEKMQ (reference sequence). The CDR3 extends over 15 amino acids. The DNA of the CDR3 is TGTGCCAGCAGCTTAGCAGTCAGGGGGAACTATGGCTACACCTTC. It specifies CASSLAVRGNYGYTF.

The chain links TRBV5-4 to TRBJ2-7; 8 nucleotides agree with TRBD1. The V and J ends lost 4 bases and 5 bases, in that order; junction bases with no gene match: 8. The CDR3 has 14 residues. Germline CDR1 SGHNT, CDR2 YYREEE (reference sequence). The CDR3 protein is CASSRRQGKHEQYF. In DNA form, the CDR3 reads TGTGCCAGCAGCAGGAGACAGGGGAAGCACGAGCAGTACTTC. The whole variable domain, remainder taken from reference TRBV5-4 and TRBJ2-7, is ETGVTQSPTHLIKTRGQQVTLRCSSQSGHNTVSWYQQALGQGPQFIFQYYREEENGRGNFPPRFSGLQFPNYSSELNVNALELDDSALYLCASSRRQGKHEQYFGPGTRLTVT.

CDR3 in DNA: TGTGCCAGCAGCCCCTCACTAGGGCGGCACAATGAGCAGTTCTTC. Translated: CASSPSLGRHNEQFF. This chain joins TRBV7-2 and TRBJ2-1; D is possibly TRBD2 (5 bases). V lost 5 bases, J lost 5 bases, and 16 bases lay in between. Germline values: CDR1 SGHTA, CDR2 FQGNSA. CDR3 length equals 15 residues.

This chain joins TRBV2 and TRBJ1-5; a weak D match, TRBD1 (6 bases). CDR1 and CDR2 (germline): SNHLY, FYNNEI. Trimming removed 6 bases at V and 3 bases at J, with 12 bases between. The CDR3 length is 14 residues. This chain's CDR3 is CASRGDTINQPQHF. Here the CDR3 DNA reads TGTGCCAGCAGGGGGGACACAATCAATCAGCCCCAGCATTTT.